The sequence of this T cell receptor beta chain was determined in a study of blood T cells in healthy people across ages. General study points: With age, beta diversity per million T cells declined roughly linearly, significantly by 40.

A second PCR, run for about 7 to 11 cycles, used a sample-barcoded 5' primer plus a J-beta primer mix. TCRdb reprocessed the 5' RACE reads via MiXCR and lists one record per CDR3 protein. The sample lists 750,000 to 850,000 distinct CDR3 sequences; roughly 25% were seen once. Germline lookup yields CDR1 SEHNR and CDR2 FQNEAQ (reference sequence). This CDR3 has 18 residues. V lost 3 bases, J lost 3 bases, and 12 bases stayed unmatched. Note on this clonotype: Antigen specificity is unknown.

Donation came from healthy Caucasian individuals in Russia who were aged roughly 6 to 95. This sample also belongs to another study, concerning T cells of mothers and their children. That paper states: Mother-child pairs who were related displayed a slightly higher overlap than unrelated pairs, a difference that was non-significant.

What was sequenced was blood. The sequence came from a boy aged 5-17 years in good health. The chain couples TRBV7-9 to TRBJ2-4; TRBD1 matches 9 bases. CDR3 DNA: TGTGCCAGCAGCTTCAGGACAGGGGATGTATATATCAAAAACATTCAGTACTTC. This translates into CASSFRTGDVYIKNIQYF.